The 4 T cell receptor beta chains reported below all come from one sample, sequenced in a study of cytomegalovirus exposure and HLA in healthy donors. The PCR made use of 60 Vbeta and 13 Jbeta primers. Sequenced by immunoSEQ multiplex PCR; TCRdb stores in-frame clones only, minus some. Of 130,000 to 150,000 clones listed, roughly 80% are singletons. Sequences were obtained from PBMCs. The receptors come from a man in his forties in good health and CMV-seropositive.

This sequence joins TRBV2 and TRBJ1-1, with 8 bases matching TRBD1. Trimming cost V 6 bases and J 4 bases; bases outside gene matches: 10. Germline CDR1 and CDR2: SNHLY and FYNNEI. The CDR3 sequence is 15 residues long. The chain's CDR3 is CASSTTGVRSTEAFF. The DNA of the CDR3 is TGTGCCAGCAGCACGACAGGGGTGAGGAGCACTGAAGCTTTCTTT.

This rearrangement joins TRBV5-1 to TRBJ2-2, with D possibly TRBD2 on 6 matching bases. V lost 8 bases and J lost 5, with 19 bases in between. The CDR3 covers 15 residues. Germline V CDR1 and CDR2: SGHRS, YFSETQ. The CDR3 here is CASHGGALRTGELFF. In DNA form, the CDR3 reads TGCGCCAGTCACGGCGGGGCCTTGAGGACCGGGGAGCTGTTTTTT.

The chain uses TRBV7-2 and TRBJ2-3, with TRBD2 identical over 7 bases. J lost 7 bases, V lost 5 bases, and 6 bases had no gene match. Germline CDR1 SGHTA, CDR2 FQGNSA. This CDR3 contains 13 residues. The CDR3 sequence: CASSASGTNTQYF. In nucleotides, the CDR3 is TGTGCCAGCAGCGCGAGCGGGACGAATACGCAGTATTTT.

The V gene is TRBV15, the J gene TRBJ2-5; D might be TRBD1 (6 bases). V shed 3 bases and J shed 4 bases, with 18 bases lying between them. This CDR3 region has 16 residues. Germline CDR1 is LNHNV and CDR2 is YYDKDF (reference sequence). CDR3 protein: CATSRSDSILPETQYF. CDR3 DNA sequence: TGTGCCACCAGCAGGTCGGACAGTATTCTCCCAGAGACCCAGTACTTC. Using reference TRBV15 and TRBJ2-5 for the parts outside the CDR3, the full variable domain is DAMVIQNPRYQVTQFGKPVTLSCSQTLNHNVMYWYQQKSSQAPKLLFHYYDKDFNNEADTPDNFQSRRPNTSFCFLDIRSPGLGDTAMYLCATSRSDSILPETQYFGPGTRLLVL.